The 2 T cell receptor beta chains below were found in one sample sequenced in a study of blood T cell repertoires in COVID-19. Sequenced by immunoSEQ multiplex PCR; TCRdb stores in-frame clones only, minus some. The sample has 30,000 to 40,000 clones; approximately 80% are singletons. Sequences were obtained from peripheral blood. The receptor set was obtained from a woman aged 70 to 79 with acute or convalescent COVID-19.

The DNA for the CDR3 is TGTGCCAGCAGTGCAGGTCCCCCAGGGATGGTTGGCTACACCTTC. It codes for CASSAGPPGMVGYTF. The chain links TRBV2 to TRBJ1-2, with D possibly being TRBD1 (5 bases). The length of the CDR3 is 15 residues. V lost 4 bases to trimming and J lost 7 bases, with 19 bases between them. In germline, CDR1 is SNHLY, CDR2 FYNNEI.

The rearrangement links TRBV2 to TRBJ1-4; D not resolved. With 6 bases removed from V and 5 bases from J, the gap between germline ends came to 16 bases. Germline CDR1 and CDR2: SNHLY and FYNNEI. The CDR3 has 15 amino acids. The CDR3 reads CASRLTASHNEKLFF. The CDR3 region has the DNA TGTGCCAGCAGACTCACAGCCTCCCACAATGAAAAACTGTTTTTT.